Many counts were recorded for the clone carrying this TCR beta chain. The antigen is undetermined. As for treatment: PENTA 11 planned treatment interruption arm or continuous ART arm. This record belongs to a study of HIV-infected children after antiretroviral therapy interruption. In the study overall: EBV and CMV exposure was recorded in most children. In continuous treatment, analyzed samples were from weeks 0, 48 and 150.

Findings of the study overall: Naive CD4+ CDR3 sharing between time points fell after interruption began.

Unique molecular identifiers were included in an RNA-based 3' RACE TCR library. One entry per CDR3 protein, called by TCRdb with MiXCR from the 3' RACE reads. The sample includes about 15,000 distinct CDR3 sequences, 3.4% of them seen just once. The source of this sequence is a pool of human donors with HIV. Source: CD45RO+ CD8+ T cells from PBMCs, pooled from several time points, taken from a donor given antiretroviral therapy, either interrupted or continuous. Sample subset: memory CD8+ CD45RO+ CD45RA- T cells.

CDR3 sequence: CASSLEGNEQFF. The CDR3 DNA reads as TGCGCCAGCAGCTTGGAGGGGAATGAGCAGTTCTTC. J is TRBJ2-1 and V is TRBV5-1; the D gene is possibly TRBD1 (5 bases). This CDR3 has 12 residues. Germline-derived CDR1 and CDR2 are SGHRS and YFSETQ. V lost 0 bases to trimming and J lost 7 bases, with 5 bases between them.